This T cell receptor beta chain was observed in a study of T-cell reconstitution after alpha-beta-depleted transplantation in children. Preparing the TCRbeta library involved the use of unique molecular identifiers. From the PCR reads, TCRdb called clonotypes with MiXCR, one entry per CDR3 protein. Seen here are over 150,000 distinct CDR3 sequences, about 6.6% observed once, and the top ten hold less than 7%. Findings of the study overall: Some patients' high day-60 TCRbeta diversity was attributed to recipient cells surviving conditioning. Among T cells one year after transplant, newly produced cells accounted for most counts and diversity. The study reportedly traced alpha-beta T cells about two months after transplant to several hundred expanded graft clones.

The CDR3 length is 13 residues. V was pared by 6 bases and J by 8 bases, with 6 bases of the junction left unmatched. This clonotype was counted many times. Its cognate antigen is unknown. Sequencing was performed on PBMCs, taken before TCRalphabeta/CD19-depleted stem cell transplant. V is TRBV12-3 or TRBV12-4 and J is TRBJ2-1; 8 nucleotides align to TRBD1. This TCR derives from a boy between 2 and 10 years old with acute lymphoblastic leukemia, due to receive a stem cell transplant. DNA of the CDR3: TGTGCCAGCAGGAGGACAGGGACGGATGAGCAGTTCTTC. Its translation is CASRRTGTDEQFF.